The entry below describes one T cell receptor (beta chain). The antigen is not known. The sample belongs to a study of T cells expressing NK-cell markers. Study observations and caveats: Dominance of the CD3+CD56-NKG2C+ fraction by these clonotypes also held in several donors. Uncertainty persisted over the HCMV specificity of expanded NKG2C+ T cell clones.

TCRdb processed the 5' RACE reads again and assigns one entry to each CDR3 protein, with no DNA. Its listing shows about 460,000 distinct CDR3 sequences. Germline V gives CDR1 MDHEN, CDR2 SYDVKM. The CDR3 loop spans 13 amino acids. Sequenced input: blood T cells: a sorted CD56 or NKG2C T cell subset, CD4+ or CD8+ T cells, or bulk PBMC T cells (not recorded which). This receptor was taken from a woman aged 50 to 65 in good health. The gene calls are TRBV28 and TRBJ1-1. CDR3 loop: CASGRAGGREAFF.